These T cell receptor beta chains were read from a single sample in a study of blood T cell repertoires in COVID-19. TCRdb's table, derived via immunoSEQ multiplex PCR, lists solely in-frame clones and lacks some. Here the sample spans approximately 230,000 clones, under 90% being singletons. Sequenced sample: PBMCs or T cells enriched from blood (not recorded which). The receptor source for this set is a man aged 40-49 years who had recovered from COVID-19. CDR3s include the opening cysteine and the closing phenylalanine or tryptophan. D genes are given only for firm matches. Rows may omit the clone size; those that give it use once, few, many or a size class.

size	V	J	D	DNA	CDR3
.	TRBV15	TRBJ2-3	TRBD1	TGTGCCACCAGCCTCGACAGGGGGCCCACAGATACGCAGTATTTT	CATSLDRGPTDTQYF
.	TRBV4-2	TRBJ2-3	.	TGTGCCAGCAGCCAAGGTGTTAAAGATACGCAGTATTTT	CASSQGVKDTQYF
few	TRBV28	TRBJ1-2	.	TGTGCCAGCAGTTTAGGTGGCAGGGTGCCTTCAACCAACTATGGCTACACCTTC	CASSLGGRVPSTNYGYTF
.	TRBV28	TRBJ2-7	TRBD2	TGTGCCAGCAGTTTTGGGGCCCTAGCGGGGTCCTACGAGCAGTACTTC	CASSFGALAGSYEQYF
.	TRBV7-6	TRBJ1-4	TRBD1	TGTGCCAGCAGCTCCTCAGGGGGACCTAATGAAAAACTGTTTTTT	CASSSSGGPNEKLFF
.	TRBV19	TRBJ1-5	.	TGTGCCAGTAATTACCCGGGGGGGTATTCTTATAGCAATCAGCCCCAGCATTTT	CASNYPGGYSYSNQPQHF
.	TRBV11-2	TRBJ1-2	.	TGTGCCAGCAGCTTAGACTCAGGAACAGGGCTAAACTATGGCTACACCTTC	CASSLDSGTGLNYGYTF
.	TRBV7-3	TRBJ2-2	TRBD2	TGTGCCAGCAGTCTTACTAGCGGGGACGGGGAGCTGTTTTTT	CASSLTSGDGELFF
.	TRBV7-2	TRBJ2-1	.	TGTGCCAGCAGCCGAACGGACAATGAGCAGTTCTTC	CASSRTDNEQFF
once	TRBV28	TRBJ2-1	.	TGTGCCAGCAGGTTTCGGACAGCGACCTACAATGAGCAGTTCTTC	CASRFRTATYNEQFF
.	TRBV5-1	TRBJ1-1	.	TGCGCCAGCAGCTTAACAGGGTCCGCTGAAGCTTTCTTT	CASSLTGSAEAFF
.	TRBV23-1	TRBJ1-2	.	TGCGCCAGCAGGGTCGTCAGAAACTATGGCTACACCTTC	CASRVVRNYGYTF
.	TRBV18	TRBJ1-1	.	TGTGCCAGCTCACCACAGCAGGGGATAAACACTGAAGCTTTCTTT	CASSPQQGINTEAFF
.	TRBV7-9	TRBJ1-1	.	TGTGCCAGCAACAAGGGGGGGAACACTGAAGCTTTCTTT	CASNKGGNTEAFF
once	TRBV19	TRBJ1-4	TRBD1	TGTGCCAGTAGGGACAGGGGGTCTAATGAAAAACTGTTTTTT	CASRDRGSNEKLFF
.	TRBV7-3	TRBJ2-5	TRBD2	TGTGCCAGCAGCCCCGGGGGGATACAAGAGACCCAGTACTTC	CASSPGGIQETQYF
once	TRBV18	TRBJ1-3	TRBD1	TGTGCCAGCTCACCGCCCCGACAGGGTGAAAACACCATATATTTT	CASSPPRQGENTIYF
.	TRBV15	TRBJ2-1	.	TGTGCCACCAGCAGAGGATCCGCTCGGAGCTCCTACAATGAGCAGTTCTTC	CATSRGSARSSYNEQFF
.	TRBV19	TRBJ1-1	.	TGTGCCAGTAGACGGACAGTGAACACTGAAGCTTTCTTT	CASRRTVNTEAFF
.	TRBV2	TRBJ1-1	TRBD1	TGTGCCAGCACTCTTACAGGGGGCACTGAAGCTTTCTTT	CASTLTGGTEAFF
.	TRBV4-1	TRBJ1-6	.	TGCGCCAGCAGTTTTTTGGGGGGTTCCCTCCACTTT	CASSFLGGSLHF
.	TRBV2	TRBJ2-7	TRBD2	TGTGCCAGCAGTGAGGGACTAGCGGAAGCCTACGAGCAGTACTTC	CASSEGLAEAYEQYF
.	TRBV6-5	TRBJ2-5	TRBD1	TGTGCCAGCAGTCCAGGGGGATTGAGAGAGACCCAGTACTTC	CASSPGGLRETQYF
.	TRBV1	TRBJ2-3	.	TGCACCAGCAGCCATGCGGGAGGGCTCGAAGGTACGCAGTATTTT	CTSSHAGGLEGTQYF
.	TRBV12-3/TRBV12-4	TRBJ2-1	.	TGTGCCAGCAGTTTAGGGCCCCGAGAGGGGTTCTTC	CASSLGPREGFF
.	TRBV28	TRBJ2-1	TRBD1	TGTGCCAGCAGTTTACCCCCCGGGACAGGGAGGGATGAGCAGTTCTTC	CASSLPPGTGRDEQFF
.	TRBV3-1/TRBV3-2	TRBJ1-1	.	TGTGCCAGCAGCCCTGGGTGGGCGACGGGGGGAGGGACTGAAGCTTTCTTT	CASSPGWATGGGTEAFF
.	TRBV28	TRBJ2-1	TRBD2	TGTGCCAGCAGTTTATTTCCAGGGCTAGCGGGAGTGGGTGAGCAGTTCTTC	CASSLFPGLAGVGEQFF
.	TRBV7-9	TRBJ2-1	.	TGTGCCAGCAGCTCTGGAGGGCGCGACTACAATGAGCAGTTCTTC	CASSSGGRDYNEQFF
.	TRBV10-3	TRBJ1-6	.	TGTGCCATCAGTGAGTACAGGGACGATTCCCTCCACTTT	CAISEYRDDSLHF
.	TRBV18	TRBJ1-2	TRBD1	TGTGCCAGCTCACCCGGGACAGGGTTTAACTATGGCTACACCTTC	CASSPGTGFNYGYTF